The following is a T cell receptor (beta chain) sequence with its context. Only in-frame clones appear in the TCRdb table, and some are missing; sequencing was by immunoSEQ multiplex PCR. Among around 260,000 clones listed, about 86% were seen once. This CDR3 has 16 residues. The ends lost 3 bases at V and 5 bases at J; junction bases unmatched: 9. Germline V lookup: CDR1 KGHSH, CDR2 LQKENI. This sample stems from a study of blood T cell repertoires in COVID-19. The sequenced material came from peripheral blood. The sequence was collected from a person aged 70 to 80 with COVID-19, enrolled during active disease. The chain combines TRBV18 with TRBJ1-1, with 10 bases matching TRBD1. The CDR3 sequence is CASSPGRGQGKTEAFF. Written as DNA, the CDR3 is TGTGCCAGCTCACCGGGGCGGGGACAGGGGAAAACTGAAGCTTTCTTT.